Listed below are T cell receptor beta chains from one sample, sequenced in a study of cytomegalovirus exposure and HLA in healthy donors. TCRdb's table, derived via immunoSEQ multiplex PCR, lists solely in-frame clones and lacks some. The data contain roughly 150,000 clones, roughly nine tenths of them seen just once; the ten biggest clones take up around 3.4%. Sequenced material: PBMCs. Source of these receptors: a woman aged 18 to 35 in good health and CMV-seropositive. Both conserved end residues are part of each CDR3. Fields, in order: D gene, J gene, clone size, V gene, CDR3 DNA, CDR3 protein. The D gene is left open where the match is weak. Only some rows state a clone size, as once, few, many or a class for expanded clones.

NA | TRBJ2-7 | NA | TRBV5-4 | TGTGCAGCATCCGGGGAAGGCTACGAGCAGTACTTC | CAASGEGYEQYF
TRBD2 | TRBJ2-2 | NA | TRBV10-3 | TGTGCCATCAGCCCGACTAGCGCCGGGGAGCTGTTTTTT | CAISPTSAGELFF
NA | TRBJ1-1 | NA | TRBV6-6 | TGTGCCAGCAGTTACAGTGGGAGATCCACTGAAGCTTTCTTT | CASSYSGRSTEAFF
TRBD2 | TRBJ2-5 | NA | TRBV6-6 | TGTGCCAGCAGTTATGGGCCTAGCGGGAAAGAGACCCAGTACTTC | CASSYGPSGKETQYF
TRBD2 | TRBJ2-7 | NA | TRBV5-1 | TGCGCCAGCAGCTTGGCCCGGGCGGGAGCAGGGTACGAGCAGTACTTC | CASSLARAGAGYEQYF
NA | TRBJ2-3 | NA | TRBV5-1 | TGCGCCAGCAGCTTGGCCCCGACTAGATCGGCCGATACGCAGTATTTT | CASSLAPTRSADTQYF
TRBD2 | TRBJ2-7 | NA | TRBV2 | TGTGCCAGCAGGGGACTAGCGGGAGGGGGCGAGCAGTACTTC | CASRGLAGGGEQYF
NA | TRBJ2-5 | once | TRBV5-1 | TGCGCCAGCAGCTTGGTATCCAGAACCAGAATCCAAGAGACCCAGTACTTC | CASSLVSRTRIQETQYF
NA | TRBJ2-2 | NA | TRBV30 | TGTGCCTGGAGTGTACTTGGAGGGGGCCTTACCGGGGAGCTGTTTTTT | CAWSVLGGGLTGELFF
TRBD1 | TRBJ1-5 | NA | TRBV28 | TGTGCCAGCAGCTCCGGGACAGTAGTAGATCAGCCCCAGCATTTT | CASSSGTVVDQPQHF
NA | TRBJ1-2 | NA | TRBV5-4 | TGTGCCAGCAGCTTTCGTGGAGGGGAAGGCTACACCTTC | CASSFRGGEGYTF
NA | TRBJ1-2 | NA | TRBV27 | TGTGCCAGCAGTTTAACAGGGCAGGCTAACTATGGCTACACCTTC | CASSLTGQANYGYTF
NA | TRBJ1-5 | NA | TRBV7-2 | TGTGCCAGCAGCAAAAGAGTAGATCAGCCCCAGCATTTT | CASSKRVDQPQHF
TRBD1 | TRBJ1-2 | NA | TRBV18 | TGTGCCAGCTCACACGACAGGGGCGCTAACTATGGCTACACCTTC | CASSHDRGANYGYTF
NA | TRBJ2-1 | NA | TRBV4-2 | TGTGCCAGCAGCTGGGACATGAGCTCCTACAATGAGCAGTTCTTC | CASSWDMSSYNEQFF
TRBD2 | TRBJ2-7 | NA | TRBV27 | TGTGCCAGCAGTTTACTAGCGGGAGTATATGAGCAGTACTTC | CASSLLAGVYEQYF
NA | TRBJ2-1 | NA | TRBV7-8 | TGTGCCAGCAGCCTACGACTTTCCAGCTCCTACAATGAGCAGTTCTTC | CASSLRLSSSYNEQFF
NA | TRBJ2-3 | NA | TRBV28 | TGTGCCAGCAGTTTACTTGAGGACATGAGAGTAAGCACAGATACGCAGTATTTT | CASSLLEDMRVSTDTQYF
NA | TRBJ2-7 | NA | TRBV9 | TGTGCCAGCAGCGTAATGAGCGGCCCTACCTACGAGCAGTACTTC | CASSVMSGPTYEQYF
TRBD1 | TRBJ1-2 | NA | TRBV11-2 | TGTGCCAGCAGCTACGGACAGGGAGTGGGTGGCTACACCTTC | CASSYGQGVGGYTF
TRBD2 | TRBJ2-5 | once | TRBV29-1 | TGCAGCGTTGCGGGGGGGCCTCATCAGACCCAGTACTTC | CSVAGGPHQTQYF
TRBD1 | TRBJ2-3 | NA | TRBV5-1 | TGCGCCAGCAGCCGCGCAGGGGGATTAGACACAGATACGCAGTATTTT | CASSRAGGLDTDTQYF